One T cell receptor beta chain is described in this entry. The antigen is not known. Naive CD8 isolation took CD45RO-negative cells positively selected for CCR7 and excluded terminally differentiated effector memory CD45RA+ cells. Healthy and HIV-negative, the adult donors had no recent acute infections or vaccinations. The source of the sample is a study of shared clonotypes between healthy human individuals. General observations from the study: Of the naive CD4 clonotypes, approximately 5% were shared across a handful of donors. Rarefaction exposed incomplete sorted-subset sequencing despite large depth.

Germline V gene data show CDR1 as SGHRS and CDR2 as YFSETQ. V was clipped by 2 bases and J by 9 bases; unmatched bases: 4. The CDR3 runs to 12 residues. The assay was run at deep level. The table came from immunoSEQ multiplex PCR; TCRdb's copy has only in-frame clones and leaves some out. In the table there are over 800,000 clones, nearly 95% of which are singletons. This clonotype was obtained from a man aged 25-45 years in good health. The chain couples TRBV5-1 to TRBJ1-1; 7 nucleotides agree with TRBD1. The sequenced material came from naive CD8+ T cells sorted from blood. The CDR3 reads CASSLLQGQAFF. DNA for the CDR3: TGCGCCAGCAGCTTACTACAGGGGCAAGCTTTCTTT. Full variable domain (remainder filled in from reference TRBV5-1 and TRBJ1-1): KAGVTQTPRYLIKTRGQQVTLSCSPISGHRSVSWYQQTPGQGLQFLFEYFSETQRNKGNFPGRFSGRQFSNSRSEMNVSTLELGDSALYLCASSLLQGQAFFGQGTRLTVV.